This T cell receptor (beta chain) came from a study of cytomegalovirus exposure and HLA in healthy donors. General study points: Cytomegalovirus status was reportedly diagnosed by the classifier with high specificity and sensitivity. TCR beta chains numbering approximately 150 were designated cytomegalovirus-associated. Later analysis showed most CMV-associated TCR beta chains appearing HLA-restricted.

About this clone: Antigen: not known.

Primers included in the PCR were 60 Vbeta and 13 Jbeta primers. Some clones are missing from TCRdb's copy, which holds only in-frame ones; the method was immunoSEQ multiplex PCR. This sample carries some 150,000 clones, with about 2.2% going to the ten biggest clones. CDR1 and CDR2 (germline): GTSNPN, SVGIG (reference sequence). This CDR3 spans 14 amino acids. V and J are TRBV30 and TRBJ2-5, with 9 bases aligning to TRBD2. The closer fit of TRBJ2-7 to the DNA end suggests the J call may be wrong. This clonotype was sampled from a woman aged 18 to 35 in good health and CMV-seronegative. Material: PBMCs. This CDR3 reads CAWTSGREGYEQYF. The CDR3 nucleotides are TGTGCCTGGACCTCGGGGCGGGAGGGCTACGAGCAGTACTTC.